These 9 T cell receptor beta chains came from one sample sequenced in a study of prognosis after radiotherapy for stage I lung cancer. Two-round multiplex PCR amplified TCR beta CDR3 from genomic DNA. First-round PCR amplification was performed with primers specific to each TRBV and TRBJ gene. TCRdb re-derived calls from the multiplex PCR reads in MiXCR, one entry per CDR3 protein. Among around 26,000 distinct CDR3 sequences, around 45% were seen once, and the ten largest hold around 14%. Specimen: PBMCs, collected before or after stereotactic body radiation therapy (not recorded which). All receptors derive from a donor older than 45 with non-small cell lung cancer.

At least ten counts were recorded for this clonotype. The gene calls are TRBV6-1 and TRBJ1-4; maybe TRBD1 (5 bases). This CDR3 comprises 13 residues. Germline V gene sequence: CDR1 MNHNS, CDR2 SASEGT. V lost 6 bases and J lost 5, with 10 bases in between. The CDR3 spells CASSPGPNEKLFF. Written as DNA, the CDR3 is TGTGCCAGCAGCCCGGGGCCAAATGAAAAACTGTTTTTT.

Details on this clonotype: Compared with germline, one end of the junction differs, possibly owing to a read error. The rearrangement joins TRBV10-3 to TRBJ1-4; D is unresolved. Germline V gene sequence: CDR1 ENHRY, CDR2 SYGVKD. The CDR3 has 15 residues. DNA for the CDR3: TGTGACATCAGTGAGTCCGGGCAGACTAATGAAAAAATGTTTTTT. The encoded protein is CDISESGQTNEKMFF.

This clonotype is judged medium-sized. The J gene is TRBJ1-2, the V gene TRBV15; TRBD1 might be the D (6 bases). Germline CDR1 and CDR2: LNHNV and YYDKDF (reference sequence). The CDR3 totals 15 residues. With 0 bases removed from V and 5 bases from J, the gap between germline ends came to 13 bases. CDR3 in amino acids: CATSRDGQPRYGYTF. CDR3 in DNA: TGTGCCACCAGCAGAGACGGACAGCCTAGGTATGGCTACACCTTC.

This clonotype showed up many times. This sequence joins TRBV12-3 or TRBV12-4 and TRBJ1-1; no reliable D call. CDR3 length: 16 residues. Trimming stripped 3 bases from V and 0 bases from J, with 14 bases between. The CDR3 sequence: CASSFSNAGMNTEAFF. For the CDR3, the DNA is TGTGCCAGCAGTTTTAGTAACGCGGGAATGAACACTGAAGCTTTCTTT.

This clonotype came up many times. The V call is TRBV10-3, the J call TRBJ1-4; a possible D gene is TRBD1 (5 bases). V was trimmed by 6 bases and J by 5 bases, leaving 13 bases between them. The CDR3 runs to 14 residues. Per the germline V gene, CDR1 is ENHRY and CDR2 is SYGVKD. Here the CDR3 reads CAIRDPGENEKLFF. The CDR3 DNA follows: TGTGCCATCAGGGACCCGGGGGAAAATGAAAAACTGTTTTTT.

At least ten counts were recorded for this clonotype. The CDR3 DNA is TGTGCCAGCAGCTTGACCGGGACTAGCGGGAGTAATGAGCAGTTCTTC. Protein product: CASSLTGTSGSNEQFF. The chain carries TRBV7-3 and TRBJ2-1; 14 positions match TRBD2. The CDR3 has 16 residues. V lost 3 bases to trimming and J lost 7 bases; unmatched junction nucleotides: 5. Looked up from germline, CDR1 is SGHTA and CDR2 is FQGTGA.

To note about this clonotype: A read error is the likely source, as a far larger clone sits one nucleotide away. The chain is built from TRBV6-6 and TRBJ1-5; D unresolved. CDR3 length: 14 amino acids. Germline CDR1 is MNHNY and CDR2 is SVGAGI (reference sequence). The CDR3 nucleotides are TGTGCCAGCAGTCCGTCGACGATCGGAGTGCCCCATCATTTT. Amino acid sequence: CASSPSTIGVPHHF.

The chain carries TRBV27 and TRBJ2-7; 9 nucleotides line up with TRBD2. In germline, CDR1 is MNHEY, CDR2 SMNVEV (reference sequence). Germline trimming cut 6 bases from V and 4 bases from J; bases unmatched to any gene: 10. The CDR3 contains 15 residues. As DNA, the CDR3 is TGTGCCAGCAGATACGGGAATAGCGGGAGTTACGAGCAGTACTTC. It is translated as CASRYGNSGSYEQYF.

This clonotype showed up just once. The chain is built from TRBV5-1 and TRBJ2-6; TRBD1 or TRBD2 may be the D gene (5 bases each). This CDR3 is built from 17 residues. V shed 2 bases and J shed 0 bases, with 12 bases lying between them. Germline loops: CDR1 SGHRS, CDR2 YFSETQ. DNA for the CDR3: TGCGCCAGCAGCTTTTCTCTTGGGGGCTCTGGGGCCAACGTCCTGACTTTC. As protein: CASSFSLGGSGANVLTF.